Below, 10 T cell receptor beta chains from the same sample are listed, as sequenced in a study of OX40 agonist ivuxolimab in advanced cancers. The library was made by the immunoSEQ multiplex PCR assay. Sourced from immuneACCESS, this table was stored by TCRdb with only in-frame sequences that have V and J called. A share of the clones is absent; for the studies checked, an unresolved V gene accounts for under half, and the remainder has no known explanation. The sample table lists tens of thousands of clones, about 91% of them with a count of one. Approximately 7.7% of the sample belongs to the ten largest clones. Source: CD4+ or CD8+ T cells sorted from blood, taken in a trial of the OX40 agonist ivuxolimab. The receptors were gathered from an adult with an advanced solid tumor such as melanoma, head and neck, liver or kidney cancer.

This clone occurred a few times. This rearrangement joins TRBV28 to TRBJ1-2; the D is unclear. The CDR3 covers 13 residues. Germline lookup yields CDR1 MDHEN and CDR2 SYDVKM. The germline V and J ends were trimmed by 3 bases and 3 bases, with 8 bases remaining between them. CDR3 DNA: TGTGCCAGCAGTTTTGTACTGGACTATGGCTACACCTTC. Protein product: CASSFVLDYGYTF.

J is TRBJ2-7 and V is TRBV11-2, with TRBD2 matching 9 bases. V lost 11 bases, J lost 4 bases, and 9 bases stayed unmatched. The CDR3 has 13 amino acids. CDR1 is SGHAT, CDR2 FQNNGV, per germline. The CDR3 region has the DNA TGTGCCTCGGCCCTGCGGGAGGGGTACGAGCAGTACTTC. This sequence encodes CASALREGYEQYF.

The chain employs TRBV2 and TRBJ2-6; either TRBD1 or TRBD2 may supply D (7 bases each). Per the germline V gene, CDR1 is SNHLY and CDR2 is FYNNEI. CDR3 size: 15 residues. CDR3 coding DNA: TGTTCAGCGGGACAGAGTTACTCTGGGGCCAACGTCCTGACTTTC. Its translation: CSAGQSYSGANVLTF.

CDR3 sequence reads: CAWSREGGRAKNIQYF. DNA for the CDR3: TGTGCCTGGAGTCGAGAGGGGGGGAGGGCCAAAAACATTCAGTACTTC. The chain employs TRBV30 and TRBJ2-4, with a possible D match to TRBD2 (7 bases). V gave up 2 bases and J gave up 1 base, with 15 bases separating them. This CDR3 spans 16 amino acids. Per the germline V gene, CDR1 is GTSNPN and CDR2 is SVGIG (reference sequence).

This chain joins TRBV28 and TRBJ2-5, with 14 positions matching TRBD2. V was clipped by 5 bases and J by 4 bases; unmatched bases: 6. The CDR3 extends over 16 amino acids. Germline assignment: CDR1 MDHEN and CDR2 SYDVKM. This CDR3 is CASSVTSGRARETQYF. The CDR3 region has the DNA TGTGCCAGCAGTGTGACTAGCGGGAGGGCCCGAGAGACCCAGTACTTC.

This clone has a handful of counts. This chain uses TRBV11-2 with TRBJ2-1; maybe TRBD1 (5 bases). The length of the CDR3 is 15 residues. Between the trimmed V and J ends, which lost 0 bases and 5 bases, there was a span of 11 bases. CDR1 is SGHAT, CDR2 FQNNGV, per germline. The chain's CDR3 is CASSLEVTVNNEQFF. The CDR3 coding sequence is TGTGCCAGCAGCTTAGAGGTGACAGTCAACAATGAGCAGTTCTTC.

The chain joins TRBV11-2 to TRBJ1-5, with 7 nucleotides matching TRBD1. With V trimmed by 4 bases and J by 2 bases, 2 bases remained unmatched. The CDR3 consists of 14 residues. CDR1 and CDR2 (germline): SGHAT, FQNNGV. This CDR3 reads CASSSGQGNQPQHF. The CDR3 DNA reads as TGTGCCAGCAGCTCCGGACAGGGCAATCAGCCCCAGCATTTT.

The J gene is TRBJ2-5, the V gene TRBV30, with unresolved D. V lost 5 bases and J lost 1, with 8 bases in between. CDR1 is GTSNPN, CDR2 SVGIG, per germline (reference sequence). The CDR3 extends over 12 amino acids. CDR3 sequence: CAWGPFQETQYF. CDR3 nucleotide sequence: TGTGCCTGGGGTCCATTCCAAGAGACCCAGTACTTC.

This clone was recorded only once. The gene calls are TRBV13 and TRBJ2-7; TRBD2 aligns across 11 bases. Germline V gives CDR1 PRHDT, CDR2 FYEKMQ (reference sequence). V shed 2 bases and J 5 bases; nucleotides not matched to a gene: 5. This CDR3 comprises 15 residues. The CDR3 DNA follows: TGTGCCAGCAGCTTACTACTAGCGGGAGTCGACGAGCAGTACTTC. Translating gives CASSLLLAGVDEQYF.

This rearrangement joins TRBV7-8 to TRBJ1-5; the match to TRBD1 covers 7 bases. The CDR3 is 17 residues long. From germline, CDR1 is SGHVS and CDR2 FQNEAQ. V shed 5 bases, J shed 0 bases, and the junction held 10 bases outside the gene matches. The CDR3 is CASSPFNGQDSNQPQHF. DNA of the CDR3: TGTGCCAGCAGCCCCTTTAACGGACAGGATAGCAATCAGCCCCAGCATTTT.